These 18 T cell receptor beta chains came from one sample sequenced in a study of response to subunit inactivated influenza vaccine. TCRdb recomputed calls from the RT-PCR reads with MiXCR, one row per CDR3 protein. This repertoire shows approximately 680,000 distinct CDR3 sequences, around a sixth found once; its top ten account for more than 9%. The sample was PBMCs from blood, taken 11 to 12 days after vaccination. These receptors originate from a man aged 45-60 years who received an inactivated influenza vaccine.

Regarding this clonotype: This may arise from a read error, as a much more abundant clone is one base away. CDR3: CASSHSTYNSPLHF. Here the CDR3 DNA reads TGCGCCAGCAGCCACAGCACCTATAATTCACCCCTCCACTTT. The V gene is TRBV4-1, the J gene TRBJ1-6; D call uncertain. The ends were cut back, 3 bases at V and 2 bases at J, with 5 bases in the middle. CDR1 is MGHRA, CDR2 YSYEKL, per germline. The CDR3 runs to 14 residues.

CDR3 sequence: CASSLDGVYGYTF. Written as DNA, the CDR3 is TGTGCCAGCAGTTTAGACGGGGTCTATGGCTACACCTTC. The rearrangement links TRBV12-3 or TRBV12-4 to TRBJ1-2, with D uncertain. V was trimmed by 1 base and J by 4 bases, leaving 7 bases between them. The CDR3 consists of 13 residues.

V is TRBV27 and J is TRBJ2-1; TRBD2 matches 8 bases. CDR3 length: 14 residues. V lost 5 bases, J lost 4 bases, and 4 bases stayed unmatched. From germline, CDR1 is MNHEY and CDR2 SMNVEV (reference sequence). CDR3 sequence reads: CASSSGSAYNEQFF. Written as DNA, the CDR3 is TGTGCCAGCAGTAGCGGGAGTGCGTACAATGAGCAGTTCTTC.

The chain couples TRBV20-1 to TRBJ1-1, with D maybe TRBD1 (5 bases). Per germline, CDR1 DFQATT and CDR2 SNEGSKA (reference sequence). This CDR3 has 15 amino acids. V was clipped by 4 bases and J by 4 bases, with 19 bases between them. CDR3 in DNA: TGCAGTGCTACGGTCTGGGACCTGGGAGCCACTGAAGCTTTCTTT. Translation: CSATVWDLGATEAFF.

This clonotype came up a few times. The V call is TRBV7-9, the J call TRBJ2-3, with D uncertain. The V end lost 4 bases, the J end lost 3 bases, and 14 bases lay between the germline ends. The CDR3 contains 15 residues. Per germline, CDR1 SEHNR and CDR2 FQNEAQ (reference sequence). CDR3 residues: CASSSSRWRTDTQYF. The CDR3, as DNA: TGTGCCAGCAGCTCGTCCAGGTGGCGTACAGATACGCAGTATTTT.

The CDR3 spells CSARDLRRGEKLFF. The CDR3 bases are TGCAGTGCTAGAGACCTCCGGCGTGGTGAAAAACTGTTTTTT. V gene TRBV20-1 combines with J gene TRBJ1-4; D unclear. Germline V gene sequence: CDR1 DFQATT, CDR2 SNEGSKA (reference sequence). The CDR3 length is 14 residues. Trimming pared 0 bases from V and 7 bases from J, leaving 12 bases between.

Turning to this clonotype: Germline is not matched at one junction end, which may reflect a read error. CDR3 region: CVSSNRAGGTEAFF. The CDR3 DNA is TGTGTCAGCAGCAACCGGGCAGGGGGCACTGAAGCTTTCTTT. The chain is built from TRBV11-2 and TRBJ1-1, with TRBD1 matching 7 bases. The germline CDR1 and CDR2 sequences are SGHAT and FQNNGV. This CDR3 spans 14 amino acids.

This clonotype was seen repeatedly, ten times or more. The chain recombines TRBV28 with TRBJ2-5; D remains unclear. The CDR3 has 11 residues. CDR1 and CDR2 (germline): MDHEN, SYDVKM. V was trimmed by 5 bases and J by 4 bases, leaving 5 bases between them. CDR3 coding DNA: TGTGCCAGCAGTACCCTAGAGACCCAGTACTTC. It is translated as CASSTLETQYF.

The chain joins TRBV7-8 to TRBJ2-1, with 11 bases fitting TRBD2. Looked up from germline, CDR1 is SGHVS and CDR2 is FQNEAQ. The CDR3 totals 16 residues. After removal of 5 bases from V and 4 bases from J, the junction contained 7 bases not matched to a gene. The CDR3 region has the DNA TGTGCCAGCAGCGCGCCTCTAGCGGGAGGTTACAATGAGCAGTTCTTC. As protein: CASSAPLAGGYNEQFF. Variable domain in full (rest from reference TRBV7-8 and TRBJ2-1): GAGVSQSPRYKVAKRGQDVALRCDPISGHVSLFWYQQALGQGPEFLTYFQNEAQLDKSGLPSDRFFAERPEGSVSTLKIQRTQQEDSAVYLCASSAPLAGGYNEQFFGPGTRLTVL.

The J gene is TRBJ2-7, the V gene TRBV18; possibly TRBD2 for D (6 bases). Trimming stripped 3 bases from V and 3 bases from J, with 12 bases between. Germline loops: CDR1 KGHSH, CDR2 LQKENI. CDR3 length: 14 amino acids. CDR3 amino acids: CASSPGLDNYEQYF. Here the CDR3 DNA reads TGTGCCAGCTCACCGGGACTGGATAACTACGAGCAGTACTTC.

This clonotype turned up a few times. The chain links TRBV19 to TRBJ2-7, with D maybe TRBD2 (6 bases). CDR1 and CDR2 from the germline V gene are LNHDA and SQIVND (reference sequence). This CDR3 region has 15 residues. Deletions cut 2 bases from V and 6 bases from J, with 17 bases between. CDR3 residues: CASSISSEGRSEQYF. CDR3 DNA sequence: TGTGCCAGTAGTATATCCTCGGAGGGCCGCAGCGAGCAGTACTTC.

V is TRBV7-6 and J is TRBJ2-3, with D tentatively TRBD1 (7 bases). CDR1 and CDR2 (germline): SGHVS, FNYEAQ. The CDR3 has 14 amino acids. V lost 8 bases and J lost 5, with 17 bases in between. Written as DNA, the CDR3 is TGTGCCAGCGGCCCCAGGGGGGCGAGAGATACGCAGTATTTT. Protein sequence: CASGPRGARDTQYF.

The table lists this clonotype with a few counts. This sequence joins TRBV10-3 and TRBJ1-2; a weak D match, TRBD1 (5 bases). This CDR3 is 12 amino acids long. V lost 4 bases, J lost 5 bases, and 8 bases lay in between. CDR1 and CDR2 from the germline V gene are ENHRY and SYGVKD. DNA for the CDR3: TGTGCCATCAGTGCCGGGACTTATGGCTACACCTTC. This codes for CAISAGTYGYTF.

This clonotype was counted between two and nine times. The rearrangement joins TRBV12-3 or TRBV12-4 to TRBJ1-2; a weak D match, TRBD1 (5 bases). The CDR3 runs to 17 residues. The ends were cut back, 5 bases at V and 6 bases at J, with 25 bases in the middle. In nucleotides, the CDR3 is TGTGCCAGCAGTCCTAGGGGACCACGGGGTGCTTTGGATGGCTACACCTTC. Residues: CASSPRGPRGALDGYTF.

This clonotype was detected a few times. The CDR3 reads CASSKPKEKINDQETQYF. The CDR3 DNA sequence: TGTGCCAGCAGCAAACCGAAGGAGAAGATAAATGACCAAGAGACCCAGTACTTC. This chain uses TRBV21-1 with TRBJ2-5. TRBV21-1 is labeled a pseudogene. The CDR3 totals 18 residues.

The rearrangement uses TRBV24-1 and TRBJ2-1; D gene uncertain. The germline CDR1 and CDR2 sequences are KGHDR and SFDVKD. Between the trimmed V and J ends, which lost 0 bases and 7 bases, there was a span of 9 bases. The CDR3 runs to 14 residues. This CDR3 reads CATSDLQGGNEQFF. The DNA of the CDR3 is TGTGCCACCAGTGATTTGCAAGGTGGGAATGAGCAGTTCTTC.

This clonotype was observed a few times. V and J are TRBV7-2 and TRBJ1-1; the D is unclear. The V gene lost 5 bases and the J gene lost 5 bases, with 12 bases spanning the gap. In germline, CDR1 is SGHTA, CDR2 FQGNSA. The CDR3 is 13 residues long. Here the CDR3 DNA reads TGTGCCAGCAGCCCTAGGCAGATAACTGAAGCTTTCTTT. Translating gives CASSPRQITEAFF.

This clonotype was seen a handful of times. The genes are TRBV20-1 and TRBJ1-5, with TRBD1 matching over 10 bases. This CDR3 comprises 18 residues. Germline loops: CDR1 DFQATT, CDR2 SNEGSKA (reference sequence). With 0 bases clipped from V and 5 bases from J, the junction kept 13 bases outside the gene matches. The CDR3 DNA sequence: TGCAGTGCTAGAGATGTGCGAGACAGGGGGCAGTGGGATCAGCCCCAGCATTTT. Amino acid sequence: CSARDVRDRGQWDQPQHF.